The clone carrying this T cell receptor beta chain showed up many times. The antigen remains unidentified. TCRdb recomputed calls from the 5' RACE reads with MiXCR, one row per CDR3 protein. The table lists about 130,000 distinct CDR3 sequences, approximately 6.8% of them singletons. These data belong to a study of CD8 T cells in ankylosing spondylitis. Study outcomes and limitations: Clones linked to disease were reported to show significant enrichment in matched ankylosing spondylitis synovial fluid. Typical of ankylosing spondylitis blood, it appeared, was a TCR beta motif of eight highly homologous variants. The authors found the disease-linked clones to be CD8+ and relatively rare in peripheral blood.

Germline lookup yields CDR1 MNHEY and CDR2 SVGEGT. The CDR3 runs 15 residues. Trimming cost V 5 bases and J 1 base, with 15 bases left between them. Sample: blood, either unsorted or a sorted T cell fraction (not recorded which). This clonotype was obtained from a male donor with ankylosing spondylitis or in good health (not recorded which). V and J are TRBV6-2 or TRBV6-3 and TRBJ2-7; D is possibly TRBD1 (5 bases). This CDR3 reads CASSTRSGFSYEQYF. In nucleotides, the CDR3 is TGTGCCAGCAGTACCCGTTCAGGGTTTTCCTACGAGCAGTACTTC.